Listed below are T cell receptor beta chains from one sample, sequenced in a study of shared clonotypes between healthy human individuals. Profiled with immunoSEQ multiplex PCR; TCRdb holds only in-frame clones, not every one. The table shows around 2,100,000 clones, with about 95% occurring only once. Material for sequencing was naive CD8+ T cells sorted from blood. These receptors all stem from a man aged 18 to 29 in good health. The CDR3 runs from the conserved cysteine through the conserved F or W. A D gene is named only where the DNA matches it firmly. Only some rows state a clone size, as once, few, many or a class for expanded clones.

- | TRBJ1-1 | - | 13 | TRBV7-9 | TGTGCCAGCAGCTTAGCGCTCGACAGGGAAGCTTTCTTT | CASSLALDREAFF
- | TRBJ1-3 | TRBD1 | 16 | TRBV9 | TGTGCCAGCAGCGGCGGACAGGGGAACTCTGGAAACACCATATATTTT | CASSGGQGNSGNTIYF
- | TRBJ2-7 | - | 16 | TRBV4-1 | TGCGCCAGCAGCCAAGATGGGGACTCCATTCCCCACGAGCAGTACTTC | CASSQDGDSIPHEQYF
- | TRBJ2-5 | - | 13 | TRBV11-2 | TGTGCCAGCAGCCTACTAGACCAAGAGACCCAGTACTTC | CASSLLDQETQYF
- | TRBJ1-5 | - | 17 | TRBV6-1 | TGTGCCAGCAGTGATACTCCCTATACCGGTAGCAATCAGCCCCAGCATTTT | CASSDTPYTGSNQPQHF
- | TRBJ2-5 | TRBD2 | 16 | TRBV10-3 | TGTGCCATCAGTGGGCCTGTAGCGGGAGATCGAGAGACCCAGTACTTC | CAISGPVAGDRETQYF
- | TRBJ2-7 | TRBD1 | 16 | TRBV27 | TGTGCCAGCAGTCCGCAAAGGGGGCGCGATAGGTACGAGCAGTACTTC | CASSPQRGRDRYEQYF
- | TRBJ2-7 | TRBD1 | 16 | TRBV7-9 | TGTGCCAGCAGCGGCCCGGGACAGGGCAAGTCCTACGAGCAGTACTTC | CASSGPGQGKSYEQYF
- | TRBJ2-7 | TRBD2 | 18 | TRBV5-6 | TGTGCCAGCAGCTTGGATGGACTAGCGGGAGAGAGCTCCTACGAGCAGTACTTC | CASSLDGLAGESSYEQYF
- | TRBJ1-1 | TRBD1 | 12 | TRBV5-1 | TGCGCCAGCAGCCCGGACAGGATCGAAGCTTTCTTT | CASSPDRIEAFF
- | TRBJ1-1 | - | 15 | TRBV4-1 | TGCGCCAGCAGCCAAGAGGGAAGTCAGAACACTGAAGCTTTCTTT | CASSQEGSQNTEAFF
- | TRBJ2-5 | - | 14 | TRBV5-5 | TGTGCCAGCAGCTTGTATCTGGGGCAAGAGACCCAGTACTTC | CASSLYLGQETQYF
- | TRBJ2-5 | TRBD1 | 15 | TRBV5-8 | TGTGCCAGCCTACGGGACAGGGGGAACGAAGAGACCCAGTACTTC | CASLRDRGNEETQYF
- | TRBJ2-3 | TRBD2 | 18 | TRBV7-6 | TGTGCCAGCAGCTTAGGGACCCGTCTAGCGGGGGACACAGATACGCAGTATTTT | CASSLGTRLAGDTDTQYF
few | TRBJ2-7 | - | 15 | TRBV4-1 | TGCGCCAGCAGCCAAGCGGCGGGAACAGGGTTCGAGCAGTACTTC | CASSQAAGTGFEQYF
- | TRBJ1-1 | - | 14 | TRBV7-6 | TGTGCCAGCAGCTTAGTGGGGAGGTATGCTGAAGCTTTCTTT | CASSLVGRYAEAFF
once | TRBJ2-1 | TRBD1 | 16 | TRBV10-2 | TGCGCCAGCAGTGAGCCGAGGACAGGGGGCATAGATGAGCAGTTCTTC | CASSEPRTGGIDEQFF
- | TRBJ1-1 | - | 13 | TRBV28 | TGTGCCAGCAGTTTGTTGCCCGGGACAAGAGCTTTCTTT | CASSLLPGTRAFF
- | TRBJ2-7 | - | 14 | TRBV7-9 | TGTGCCAGCAGCCCCCCCGGGGGAGACTACGAGCAGTACTTC | CASSPPGGDYEQYF
- | TRBJ2-7 | - | 13 | TRBV2 | TGTGCCAGCAGTGAAAGTATTTCCTACGAGCAGTACTTC | CASSESISYEQYF
- | TRBJ2-2 | TRBD1 | 16 | TRBV30 | TGTGCCTGGAGGAAGTCGGACAGGCCGAACACCGGGGAGCTGTTTTTT | CAWRKSDRPNTGELFF
- | TRBJ2-2 | TRBD1 | 14 | TRBV4-3 | TGCGCCAGCAGCCAGACAGGGTTGATCGGGGAGCTGTTTTTT | CASSQTGLIGELFF
- | TRBJ1-1 | - | 13 | TRBV5-5 | TGTGCCAGCAGCTCAACCCTGAACACTGAAGCTTTCTTT | CASSSTLNTEAFF
once | TRBJ1-5 | - | 16 | TRBV28 | TGTGCCAGCAGTTCTGACTCCCCCCTCGGAGGTCAGCCCCAGCATTTT | CASSSDSPLGGQPQHF
- | TRBJ2-1 | - | 16 | TRBV11-2 | TGTGCCAGCAGCTCCCCAAGGACCCAAACCTACAATGAGCAGTTCTTC | CASSSPRTQTYNEQFF
- | TRBJ2-7 | - | 19 | TRBV2 | TGTGCCACTATCCCAAATGCTAATTCTCGGAGGGTGCAACCTTACGAGCAGTACTTC | CATIPNANSRRVQPYEQYF
- | TRBJ2-7 | - | 13 | TRBV30 | TGTGCCTGGAGTCCGACTGGCAACTACGAGCAGTACTTC | CAWSPTGNYEQYF
- | TRBJ2-7 | TRBD2 | 14 | TRBV7-9 | TGTGCCAGCAGCTCCGGGACTAGCATCTACGAGCAGTACTTC | CASSSGTSIYEQYF
- | TRBJ2-3 | - | 14 | TRBV5-4 | TGTGCCAGCAGCTTGGATAGCGGCACAGATACGCAGTATTTT | CASSLDSGTDTQYF
- | TRBJ2-3 | - | 13 | TRBV7-8 | TGTGCCAGCAGGCCAGGGGTCACAGATACGCAGTATTTT | CASRPGVTDTQYF
- | TRBJ1-1 | - | 13 | TRBV7-2 | TGTGCCAGCAGCTCAATAGTGCGGGTTGAAGCTTTCTTT | CASSSIVRVEAFF
once | TRBJ2-7 | - | 13 | TRBV11-1 | TGTGCCAGCAGCCCGAGCTACGGGGATTGGCAGTACTTC | CASSPSYGDWQYF
- | TRBJ2-7 | - | 13 | TRBV7-9 | TGTGCCAGCAGCTTAGGTGGCTTTTACGAGCAGTACTTC | CASSLGGFYEQYF
few | TRBJ1-2 | - | 15 | TRBV5-4 | TGTGCCAGCAGCTTGGGGGCTACAGGGTCCTATGGCTACACCTTC | CASSLGATGSYGYTF
- | TRBJ1-2 | - | 15 | TRBV5-6 | TGTGCCAGCAGTTCAGGCCCCCGGGCCGAGGCGGCCTACACCTTC | CASSSGPRAEAAYTF
- | TRBJ1-1 | TRBD1 | 16 | TRBV4-1 | TGCGCCAGCAGCCAAGAAGCGACAGGGTGGAACACTGAAGCTTTCTTT | CASSQEATGWNTEAFF
- | TRBJ2-1 | - | 15 | TRBV27 | TGTGCCAGCAGTTTCCTGAGACAGGTTGACAATGAGCAGTTCTTC | CASSFLRQVDNEQFF
- | TRBJ2-5 | - | 15 | TRBV7-2 | TGTGCCAGCAGCTTAGAGGGAGCGGTCCTTGAGACCCAGTACTTC | CASSLEGAVLETQYF
- | TRBJ2-1 | TRBD2 | 16 | TRBV7-7 | TGTGCTAGCAGCCCCCGGGTGGGGGGGGTTTACAATGAGCAGTTCTTC | CASSPRVGGVYNEQFF
- | TRBJ2-7 | - | 13 | TRBV5-1 | TGCGCCAGCAGTCCGGGATTAGCCTACGAGCAGTACTTC | CASSPGLAYEQYF
- | TRBJ2-2 | TRBD2 | 19 | TRBV9 | TGTGCCAGCAGCGTAGCTAAGCGGGGCAACCCTGGCGACACCGGGGAGCTGTTTTTT | CASSVAKRGNPGDTGELFF